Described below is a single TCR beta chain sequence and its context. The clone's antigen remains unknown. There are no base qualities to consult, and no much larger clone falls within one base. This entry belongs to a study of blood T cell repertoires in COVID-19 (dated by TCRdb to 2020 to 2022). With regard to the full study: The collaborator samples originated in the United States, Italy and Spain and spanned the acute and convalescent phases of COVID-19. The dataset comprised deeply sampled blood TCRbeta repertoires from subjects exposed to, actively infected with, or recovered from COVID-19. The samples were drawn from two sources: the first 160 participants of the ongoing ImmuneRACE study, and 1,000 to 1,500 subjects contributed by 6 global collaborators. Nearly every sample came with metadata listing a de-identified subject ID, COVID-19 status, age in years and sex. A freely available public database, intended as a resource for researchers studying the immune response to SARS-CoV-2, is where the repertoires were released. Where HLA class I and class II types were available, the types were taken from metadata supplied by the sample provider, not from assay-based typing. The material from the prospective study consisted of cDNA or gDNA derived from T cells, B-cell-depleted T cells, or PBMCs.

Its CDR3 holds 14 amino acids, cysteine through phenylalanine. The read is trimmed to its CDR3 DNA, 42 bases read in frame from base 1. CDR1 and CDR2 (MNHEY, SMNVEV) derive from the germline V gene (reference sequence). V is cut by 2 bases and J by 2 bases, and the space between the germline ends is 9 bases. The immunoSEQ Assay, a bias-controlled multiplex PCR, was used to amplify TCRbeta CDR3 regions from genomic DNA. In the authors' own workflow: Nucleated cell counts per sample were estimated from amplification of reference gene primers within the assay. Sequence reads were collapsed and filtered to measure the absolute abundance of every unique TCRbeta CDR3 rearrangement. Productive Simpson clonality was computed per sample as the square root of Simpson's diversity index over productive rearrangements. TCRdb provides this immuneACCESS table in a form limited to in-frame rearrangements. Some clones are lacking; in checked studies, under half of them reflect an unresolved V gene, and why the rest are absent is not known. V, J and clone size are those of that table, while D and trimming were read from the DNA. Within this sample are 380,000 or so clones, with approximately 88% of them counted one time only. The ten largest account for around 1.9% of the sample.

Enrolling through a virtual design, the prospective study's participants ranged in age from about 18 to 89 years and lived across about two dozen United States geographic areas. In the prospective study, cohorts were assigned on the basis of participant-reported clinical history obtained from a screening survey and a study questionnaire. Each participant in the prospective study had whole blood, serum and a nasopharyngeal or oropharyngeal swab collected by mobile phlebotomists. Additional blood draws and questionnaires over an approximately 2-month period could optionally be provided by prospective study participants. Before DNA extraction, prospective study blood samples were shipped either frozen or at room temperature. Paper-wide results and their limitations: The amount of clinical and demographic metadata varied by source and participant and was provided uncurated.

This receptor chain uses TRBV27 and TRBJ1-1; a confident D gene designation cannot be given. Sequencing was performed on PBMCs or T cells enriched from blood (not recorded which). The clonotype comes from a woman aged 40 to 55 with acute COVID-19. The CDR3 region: CASSLNAVNTEAFF. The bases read TGTGCCAGCAGTTTAAATGCAGTAAACACTGAAGCTTTCTTT.